These 13 T cell receptor beta chains originate from one sample sequenced in a study of blood T cell repertoires in COVID-19 (dated by TCRdb to about 2020). The library relied on the immunoSEQ multiplex PCR assay. TCRdb limited this immuneACCESS table to in-frame rearrangements with V and J called. A share of clones is missing; checked studies link under half to unresolved V genes, and the rest is unexplained. Within this sample are 490,000 or so clones, with roughly nine tenths of them counted one time only. 6.5% to 9.5% of the sample lies in the top ten. The sequenced sample consisted of PBMCs or T cells enriched from blood (not recorded which). These receptors all come from an older woman who had recovered from COVID-19.

This chain links TRBV9 with TRBJ2-2, with 11 bases aligning to TRBD2. Losses at the gene ends were 0 bases for V and 4 bases for J; bases not matched to a gene: 8. CDR1 SGDLS and CDR2 YYNGEE come from the germline V gene. The CDR3 covers 18 residues. DNA of the CDR3: TGTGCCAGCAGCGTAGCAACTAGCGGGGGCGCGGGCACCGGGGAGCTGTTTTTT. As protein: CASSVATSGGAGTGELFF.

This clone was observed once. This chain connects TRBV3-1 (or the pseudogene TRBV3-2) to TRBJ2-3, with 13 bases that match TRBD2. With V trimmed by 4 bases and J by 5 bases, 6 bases remained unmatched. The CDR3 has 16 residues. CDR1 and CDR2 (germline): LGHDT, YNNKEL (reference sequence). The CDR3 region is CASSRTSGGAVDTQYF. CDR3 coding DNA: TGTGCCAGCAGCCGAACTAGCGGGGGGGCCGTAGATACGCAGTATTTT.

The chain has TRBV19 and TRBJ1-6, with 9 bases that match TRBD1. V shed 3 bases and J 6 bases; nucleotides not matched to a gene: 6. CDR3 length: 16 residues. CDR1 LNHDA and CDR2 SQIVND come from the germline V gene (reference sequence). The CDR3 bases are TGTGCCAGTAGTATGGACAGGGGCCTCACTAATTCACCCCTCCACTTT. Translating it yields CASSMDRGLTNSPLHF.

This clone was found a few times. The gene calls are TRBV6-1 and TRBJ1-5; unclear D gene. The CDR3 totals 15 residues. V was shortened by 3 bases and J by 2 bases, with 11 bases between the two germline ends. The germline CDR1 and CDR2 sequences are MNHNS and SASEGT. CDR3 region: CASSESARRNQPQHF. CDR3 sequence (DNA): TGTGCCAGCAGTGAGTCAGCTAGGCGCAATCAGCCCCAGCATTTT.

J is TRBJ2-1 and V is TRBV10-3; 14 bases align to TRBD2. Trimming took 4 bases from V and 14 from J; bases not matched to a gene: 10. Germline-derived CDR1 and CDR2 are ENHRY and SYGVKD. There are 15 residues in the CDR3. The CDR3 coding sequence is TGTGCCATCAGTGGTGGAGGACTAGCGGGGGGCCAGGAGTTCTTC. This gives the protein CAISGGGLAGGQEFF.

This clone has only one observation. This chain uses TRBV30 with TRBJ1-5; no clear D. The CDR3 has 13 residues. Germline V lookup: CDR1 GTSNPN, CDR2 SVGIG (reference sequence). Trimming pared 1 base from V and 7 bases from J, leaving 11 bases between. CDR3 sequence (DNA): TGTGCCTGGAGTGAGTCGGGTAACCAGCCCCAGCATTTT. Residues: CAWSESGNQPQHF.

This clone was counted once. The chain uses TRBV5-3 and TRBJ1-2; TRBD1 matches 7 bases. TRBV5-3 carries the ORF label, with uncertain function. The length of the CDR3 is 16 residues. V was clipped by 4 bases and J by 0 bases; unmatched bases: 9. The DNA of the CDR3 is TGTGCCAGAAGCCGTGGGACAGAGACTGCTAACTATGGCTACACCTTC. As protein: CARSRGTETANYGYTF.

This sequence joins TRBV30 and TRBJ1-6; no clear D gene. V dropped 1 base and J dropped 8 bases, with 9 bases sitting between them. Germline CDR1 and CDR2: GTSNPN and SVGIG (reference sequence). The CDR3 has 13 amino acids. CDR3 sequence: CAWSGPTYSPLHF. The CDR3 nucleotides are TGTGCCTGGAGTGGCCCTACTTATTCACCCCTCCACTTT.

The chain combines TRBV10-2 with TRBJ2-2; maybe TRBD2 (6 bases). The CDR3 is 14 amino acids. CDR1 is WSHSY and CDR2 is SAAADI in the germline V gene. The V end was cut by 8 bases, the J end by 9 bases, with 19 bases between. The CDR3 spells CASFPTTGVRELFF. The CDR3 DNA reads as TGCGCCAGCTTCCCCACGACGGGGGTCCGGGAGCTGTTTTTT.

This rearrangement joins TRBV3-1 (or the pseudogene TRBV3-2) to TRBJ2-3, with 11 positions matching TRBD2. Germline V gives CDR1 LGHDT, CDR2 YNNKEL (reference sequence). Germline trimming cut 6 bases from V and 5 bases from J; bases unmatched to any gene: 10. CDR3 size: 16 residues. CDR3 sequence (DNA): TGTGCCAGCAGTTTCATAGCGGGGGGGCGCCTAGATACGCAGTATTTT. It is translated as CASSFIAGGRLDTQYF.

V gene TRBV10-1 combines with J gene TRBJ2-3, with TRBD1 identical over 7 bases. The CDR3 extends over 15 amino acids. V gave up 3 bases and J gave up 4 bases; unmatched junction bases: 7. Looked up from germline, CDR1 is WNHNN and CDR2 is SYGVQD (reference sequence). The CDR3, as DNA: TGCGCCAGCAGTGAAGGGGGCTTGGGCGCAGATACGCAGTATTTT. Its protein is CASSEGGLGADTQYF.

The J gene is TRBJ2-7, the V gene TRBV6-5; 10 positions match TRBD2. CDR3 length: 15 residues. Germline V gives CDR1 MNHEY, CDR2 SVGAGI. Trimming at V came to 11 bases and at J to 0 bases, leaving 10 bases not matched to a gene. This CDR3 reads CASQLGTSVSYEQYF. The DNA of the CDR3 is TGTGCCTCCCAATTGGGGACTAGCGTCTCCTACGAGCAGTACTTC.

To note about this clone: Other DNA sequences in this sample translate to the same CDR3. The chain combines TRBV6-4 with TRBJ1-1; TRBD1 matches at 7 bases. Trimming took 6 bases from V and 1 from J; bases not matched to a gene: 5. This CDR3 has 14 residues. CDR1 is MRHNA and CDR2 is SNTAGT in the germline V gene. The CDR3 loop is CASRPQGGNTEAFF. The CDR3 DNA is TGTGCCAGCAGACCGCAGGGGGGGAACACTGAAGCTTTCTTT.